The 16 T cell receptor beta chains listed next were all sequenced from one sample in a study of PD-L1 blockade in urothelial cancer (dated by TCRdb to the late 2010s). Library generation was performed with the immunoSEQ multiplex PCR assay. Here the immuneACCESS table is served through TCRdb, limited to in-frame sequences with V and J called. Missing clones are a known gap in these copies; in checked studies unresolved V genes cover under half, and the rest lacks a known reason. The sample data list some 24,000 clones, and less than 90% of these were observed just once. Jointly, the top ten make up 8% to 10% of the sample. The source material was PBMCs, sampled around atezolizumab (anti-PD-L1) treatment. All receptors derive from a man between 65 and 79 years old with urothelial cancer.

This chain uses TRBV28 with TRBJ2-3, with TRBD2 matching 13 bases. The CDR3 totals 18 residues. The V gene's germline CDR1 is MDHEN and CDR2 SYDVKM. Trimming cost V 2 bases and J 4 bases; bases outside gene matches: 9. This CDR3 is CASSLNPRLAGGADTQYF. The CDR3 coding sequence is TGTGCCAGCAGTTTAAACCCCAGACTAGCGGGAGGTGCAGATACGCAGTATTTT.

This chain links TRBV2 with TRBJ2-2, with no clear D. This CDR3 is built from 11 residues. The V and J ends lost 8 bases and 3 bases respectively, with 4 bases between them. Germline CDR1 and CDR2: SNHLY and FYNNEI. Written as DNA, the CDR3 is TGTGCCAGCCGGTACACCGGGGAGCTGTTTTTT. Its protein is CASRYTGELFF.

This clone was counted once. The chain carries TRBV6-5 and TRBJ2-1, with TRBD2 matching over 7 bases. The CDR3 has 13 residues. The V gene's germline CDR1 is MNHEY and CDR2 SVGAGI. With 7 bases clipped from V and 5 bases from J, the junction kept 5 bases outside the gene matches. The CDR3 spells CASKGTIDNEQFF. The CDR3 DNA is TGTGCCAGCAAAGGGACTATTGACAATGAGCAGTTCTTC.

V and J are TRBV30 and TRBJ1-2; perhaps TRBD1 as D (6 bases). CDR3 size: 13 residues. In germline, CDR1 is GTSNPN, CDR2 SVGIG (reference sequence). Trimming took off 5 bases at V and 5 bases at J, with 15 bases between the two ends. The CDR3 loop reads CAWGNDRRYGYTF. In DNA form, the CDR3 reads TGTGCCTGGGGGAATGACAGGAGATATGGCTACACCTTC.

This sequence joins TRBV10-3 and TRBJ2-3; a possible D gene is TRBD2 (5 bases). The V gene lost 6 bases and the J gene lost 6 bases, with 16 bases spanning the gap. The CDR3 totals 14 residues. Germline V gene lookup returns CDR1 ENHRY and CDR2 SYGVKD. CDR3 sequence (DNA): TGTGCCATCAGGGAGACTTCCACGGGGGATACGCAGTATTTT. It specifies CAIRETSTGDTQYF.

This sequence joins TRBV6-6 and TRBJ2-5, with 11 bases that match TRBD2. CDR1 and CDR2 from the germline V gene are MNHNY and SVGAGI (reference sequence). With 5 bases clipped from V and 5 bases from J, the junction kept 7 bases outside the gene matches. The CDR3 is 15 residues long. In nucleotides, the CDR3 is TGTGCCAGCAGTGATAGCGGGAGGGCCTGGGAGACCCAGTACTTC. This encodes CASSDSGRAWETQYF.

This chain links TRBV7-6 with TRBJ2-3; the match to TRBD2 covers 13 bases. This CDR3 is built from 16 residues. Germline lookup yields CDR1 SGHVS and CDR2 FNYEAQ. Trimming removed 5 bases from V and 0 bases from J; junction bases left unmatched: 2. CDR3: CASSPLAGGSTDTQYF. CDR3 in DNA: TGTGCCAGCAGCCCACTAGCGGGAGGGAGCACAGATACGCAGTATTTT.

The chain combines TRBV2 with TRBJ2-1, with 15 bases identical to TRBD2. V shed 9 bases, J shed 1 base, and the junction held 7 bases outside the gene matches. Germline V gives CDR1 SNHLY, CDR2 FYNNEI. The CDR3 is 17 residues long. The CDR3 protein is CASTGLAGGLSYNEQFF. As DNA, the CDR3 is TGTGCCAGTACAGGACTAGCGGGAGGGCTATCCTACAATGAGCAGTTCTTC.

This chain connects TRBV19 to TRBJ1-2, with D perhaps matching TRBD1 (5 bases). Germline loops: CDR1 LNHDA, CDR2 SQIVND (reference sequence). The CDR3 has 14 amino acids. V was trimmed by 3 bases and J by 4 bases, leaving 12 bases between them. This CDR3 reads CASSIARGTYGYTF. The CDR3 DNA reads TGTGCCAGTAGTATCGCTAGGGGTACCTATGGCTACACCTTC.

J is TRBJ2-7 and V is TRBV18; TRBD2 matches 9 bases. The junction had 13 bases not matched to a gene; V was cut back by 5 bases and J by 5 bases. Germline-derived CDR1 and CDR2 are KGHSH and LQKENI. The CDR3 runs to 16 residues. Here the CDR3 reads CASSSGLAGGPHEQYF. Written as DNA, the CDR3 is TGTGCCAGCTCATCAGGCCTTGCGGGAGGGCCCCACGAGCAGTACTTC.

In this sample, this clone turned up once. The genes are TRBV2 and TRBJ2-2; 7 nucleotides align to TRBD2. The CDR3 is 16 residues long. Germline-derived CDR1 and CDR2 are SNHLY and FYNNEI. V lost 2 bases to trimming and J lost 5 bases; unmatched junction nucleotides: 8. The CDR3 coding sequence is TGTGCCAGCAGTGAAAAACCCAGGGAGGGGACCGGGGAGCTGTTTTTT. Its translation: CASSEKPREGTGELFF.

This clone occurred a few times. The chain links TRBV10-1 to TRBJ2-3; no clear D. The CDR3 spans 13 residues. The germline V gene has CDR1 WNHNN and CDR2 SYGVQD (reference sequence). The germline V and J ends were trimmed by 3 bases and 1 base, with 5 bases remaining between them. CDR3 sequence: CASSDTGTDTQYF. The CDR3 DNA sequence: TGCGCCAGCAGTGACACGGGCACAGATACGCAGTATTTT.

J is TRBJ2-1 and V is TRBV10-3, with 13 bases identical to TRBD2. Trimming at V came to 6 bases and at J to 7 bases, leaving 6 bases not matched to a gene. The CDR3 loop spans 15 amino acids. The germline gives CDR1 ENHRY, CDR2 SYGVKD. The CDR3 is CAISPTSGRTNEQFF. As DNA, the CDR3 is TGTGCCATCAGCCCGACTAGCGGGAGGACAAATGAGCAGTTCTTC.

About this clone: It is likely a read error, because the conserved phenylalanine at the end of the CDR3 is missing. No DNA is shown, since the ends of the CDR3 on it are uncertain; the CDR3 is the one TCRdb lists. The rearrangement joins TRBV11-3 to TRBJ2-7; TRBD1, as called in the table, went unchecked against the DNA. Per the germline V gene, CDR1 is SGHNT and CDR2 is YENEEA. Ends included, the CDR3 has 8 residues. The CDR3 sequence is CASSLETT.

This clone occurred a few times. The rearrangement joins TRBV29-1 to TRBJ1-1; D not resolved. Germline lookup yields CDR1 SQVTM and CDR2 ANQGSEA. V was trimmed by 4 bases and J by 3 bases, leaving 9 bases between them. The CDR3 is made up of 12 amino acids. The CDR3 is CSVAGRHTEAFF. The CDR3 DNA reads TGCAGCGTTGCCGGCAGGCACACTGAAGCTTTCTTT.

A few counts support this clone. The chain combines TRBV29-1 with TRBJ2-5, with TRBD2 matching over 11 bases. Losses at the gene ends were 3 bases for V and 4 bases for J; bases not matched to a gene: 13. Per the germline V gene, CDR1 is SQVTM and CDR2 is ANQGSEA. The CDR3 consists of 17 residues. DNA for the CDR3: TGCAGCGTTGAGATCCCTTTAGCGGGAGGGAATAGAGAGACCCAGTACTTC. Its translation is CSVEIPLAGGNRETQYF.